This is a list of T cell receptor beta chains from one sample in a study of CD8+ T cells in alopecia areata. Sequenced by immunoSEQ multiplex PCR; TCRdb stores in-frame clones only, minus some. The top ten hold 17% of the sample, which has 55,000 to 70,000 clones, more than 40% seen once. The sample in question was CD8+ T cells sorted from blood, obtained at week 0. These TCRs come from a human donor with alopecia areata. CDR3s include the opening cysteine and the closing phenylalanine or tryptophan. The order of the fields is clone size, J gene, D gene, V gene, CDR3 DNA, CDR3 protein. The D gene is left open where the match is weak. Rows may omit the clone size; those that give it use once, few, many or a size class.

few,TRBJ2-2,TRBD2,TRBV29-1,TGCAGCGTTGAGCCTAGCGGGAGTTGGGGCACCGGGGAGCTGTTTTTT,CSVEPSGSWGTGELFF
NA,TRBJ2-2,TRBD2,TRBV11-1,TGTGCCAGCAGCCCACAGAGGGGACTAGGGACCGGGGAGCTGTTTTTT,CASSPQRGLGTGELFF
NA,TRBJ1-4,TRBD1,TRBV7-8,TGTGCCAGCAGCTTCCTACCTGCGGACAGGCTTTACGAAAAACTGTTTTTT,CASSFLPADRLYEKLFF
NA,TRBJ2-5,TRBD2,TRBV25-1,TGTGCCAGCAGACCCCCCGGGCTAGCGGGAATGGAGGAGACCCAGTACTTC,CASRPPGLAGMEETQYF
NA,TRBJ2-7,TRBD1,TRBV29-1,TGCAGCGTTGCCGGGGACAGGGGGACCTACGAGCAGTACTTC,CSVAGDRGTYEQYF
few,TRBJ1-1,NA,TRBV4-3,TGCGCCAGCAGCCAAGATCGCAGTAACACTGAAGCTTTCTTT,CASSQDRSNTEAFF
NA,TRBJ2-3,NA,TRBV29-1,TGCAGCGTTGGAGACAGTACATCCACAGATACGCAGTATTTT,CSVGDSTSTDTQYF
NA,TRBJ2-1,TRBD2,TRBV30,TGTGCCTGGAGTGGTAGCGGGATCTACAATGAGCAGTTCTTC,CAWSGSGIYNEQFF
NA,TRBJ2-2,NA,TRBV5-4,TGTGCCAGCACCGATAGGGGGACATCTAACACCGGGGAGCTGTTTTTT,CASTDRGTSNTGELFF
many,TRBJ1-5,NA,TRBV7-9,TGTGCCAGCAGCTTAGGGGGACAGCCCCAGCATTTT,CASSLGGQPQHF
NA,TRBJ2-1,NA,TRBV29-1,TGCAGCGCAGTTACAGAGAACGCTAATGAGCAGTTCTTC,CSAVTENANEQFF
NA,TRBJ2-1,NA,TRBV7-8,TGTGCCAGCAGCCCCCTAGGGCCTGAGCAGTTCTTC,CASSPLGPEQFF
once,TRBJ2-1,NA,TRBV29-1,TGCAGCGTTGATGATAATGAGCAGTTCTTC,CSVDDNEQFF
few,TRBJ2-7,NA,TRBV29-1,TGCAGCGTGGCCGAAAACGAGCAGTACTTC,CSVAENEQYF
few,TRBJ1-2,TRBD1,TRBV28,TGTGCCAGCAGTTTAGTAGGGACAGCCCCGACCGTTAACTATGGCTACACCTTC,CASSLVGTAPTVNYGYTF
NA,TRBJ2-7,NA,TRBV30,TGTGCCTGGAGTGATGACAGGAGGGTTTGGTACTTC,CAWSDDRRVWYF
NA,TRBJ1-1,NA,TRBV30,TGTGCCTGGGAGGGGACGGATAACACTGAAGCTTTCTTT,CAWEGTDNTEAFF
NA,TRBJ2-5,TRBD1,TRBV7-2,TGTGCCAGCAGCTCCTATAACAGGGGAGAGACCCAGTACTTC,CASSSYNRGETQYF
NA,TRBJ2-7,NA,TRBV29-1,TGCAGCGGCCTCACGGGACCCTCCTACGAGCAGTACTTC,CSGLTGPSYEQYF
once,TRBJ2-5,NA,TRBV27,TGTGCCAGCAGTGGGATCTCGGGAGAGACCCAGTACTTC,CASSGISGETQYF
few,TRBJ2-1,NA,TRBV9,TGTGCCAGCAGCAGACCGTTCGGCGAGCAGTTCTTC,CASSRPFGEQFF
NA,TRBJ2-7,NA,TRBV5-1,TGCGCCAGCAGAACGGGAGACTACGAGCAGTACTTC,CASRTGDYEQYF
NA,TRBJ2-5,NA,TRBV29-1,TGCAGCGTTGGGGGGAGTGGGGAGACCCAGTACTTC,CSVGGSGETQYF
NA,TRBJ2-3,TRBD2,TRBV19,TGTGCCAGTACGGGAGGGCCGGGGGATACGCAGTATTTT,CASTGGPGDTQYF
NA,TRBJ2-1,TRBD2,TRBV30,TGTGCCTGGAGTGTACAGCCTAGCGGGAGGTACCACAATGAGCAGTTCTTC,CAWSVQPSGRYHNEQFF
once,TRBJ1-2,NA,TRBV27,TGTGCCAGCAGTTTTGGGGGTAACTATGGCTACACCTTC,CASSFGGNYGYTF
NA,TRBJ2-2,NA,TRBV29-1,TGCAGCGTTGAAGGGGGTGTCGGGGAGCTGTTTTTT,CSVEGGVGELFF
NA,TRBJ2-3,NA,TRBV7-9,TGTGCCAGCAGCTTAGTGACCGACGATACGCAGTATTTT,CASSLVTDDTQYF
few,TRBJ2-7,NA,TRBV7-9,TGTGCCAGCAGCTTATCGGACAGCTCCTACGAGCAGTACTTC,CASSLSDSSYEQYF
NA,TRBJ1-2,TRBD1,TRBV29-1,TGCAGCGTTGAAGAACGTGACAGGGGGCGGAGGAACTATGGCTACACCTTC,CSVEERDRGRRNYGYTF
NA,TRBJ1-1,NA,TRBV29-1,TGCAGCGTTAAAACAGAAGTCCTGATGAACACTGAAGCTTTCTTT,CSVKTEVLMNTEAFF
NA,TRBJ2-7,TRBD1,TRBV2,TGTGCCACAATAGGGACAGGGCTAAGACCCTACGAGCAGTACTTC,CATIGTGLRPYEQYF
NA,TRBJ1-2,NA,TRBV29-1,TGCAGCGTCGGATCAAAGAGCTATGGCTACACCTTC,CSVGSKSYGYTF
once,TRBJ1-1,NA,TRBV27,TGTGCCAGCAGTTTAGGGGGACTAAACACTGAAGCTTTCTTT,CASSLGGLNTEAFF
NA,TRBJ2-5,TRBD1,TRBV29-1,TGCAGCGCGGACAGGGAAGAGACCCAGTACTTC,CSADREETQYF
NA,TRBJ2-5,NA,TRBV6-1,TGTGCCAGCATAGGCGGCAGAAAAGAGACCCAGTACTTC,CASIGGRKETQYF
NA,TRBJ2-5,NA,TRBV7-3,TGTGCCAGCAGCCAGGGGGGATCCGTACAAGAGACCCAGTACTTC,CASSQGGSVQETQYF
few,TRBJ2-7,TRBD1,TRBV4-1,TGCGCCAGCAGCCATCCGGGACAGGGGCTGTACGAGCAGTACTTC,CASSHPGQGLYEQYF
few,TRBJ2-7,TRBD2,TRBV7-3,TGTGCCAGCAGCTTGGGCGGGAGTGGATACGAGCAGTACTTC,CASSLGGSGYEQYF
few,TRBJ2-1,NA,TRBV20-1,TGCAGTGCACGAGGACCCCACCTTGTCTTC,CSARGPHLVF
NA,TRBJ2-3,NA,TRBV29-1,TGCAGCGTTGAACAGGGGAGTCCGAATACGCAGTATTTT,CSVEQGSPNTQYF
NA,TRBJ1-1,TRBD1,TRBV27,TGTGCCAGCAGTCTACGACAGGGGAGAGACGCTTTCTTT,CASSLRQGRDAFF
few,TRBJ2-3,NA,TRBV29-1,TGCAGCGTCGGAGGGAGGGATACGCAGTATTTT,CSVGGRDTQYF
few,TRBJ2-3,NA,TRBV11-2,TGTGCCAGCAGCCCTATTTGGCCCCGGAAGAACACAGATACGCAGTATTTT,CASSPIWPRKNTDTQYF
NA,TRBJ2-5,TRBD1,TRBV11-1,TGTGCCAGCAGCCGCCGACAGGGTTCGGGGGAGACCCAGTACTTC,CASSRRQGSGETQYF
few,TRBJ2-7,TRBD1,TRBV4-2,TGTGCCAGCAGCCAAGCAGCAGGGGGACGCTCCTACGAGCAGTACTTC,CASSQAAGGRSYEQYF
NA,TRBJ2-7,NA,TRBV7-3,TGTGCCAGCAGCTCGGGACTGGGACCTGCCTACGAGCAGTACTTC,CASSSGLGPAYEQYF
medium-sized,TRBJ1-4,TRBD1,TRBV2,TGTGCCAGCAGCCAGACAGGGGGCGCGGATGAAAAACTGTTTTTT,CASSQTGGADEKLFF
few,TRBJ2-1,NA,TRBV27,TGTGCCAGCAGCTTCTGGGGGAGCTACAATGAGCAGTTCTTC,CASSFWGSYNEQFF
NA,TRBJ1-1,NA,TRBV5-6,TGTGCCAGCAGCTTGGGAAACATGAACACTGAAGCTTTCTTT,CASSLGNMNTEAFF
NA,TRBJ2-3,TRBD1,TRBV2,TGTGCCAGCACTCCCCCCGGGACAGGGATGACAGATACGCAGTATTTT,CASTPPGTGMTDTQYF
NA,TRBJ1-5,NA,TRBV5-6,TGTGCCAGCAGCTTGGGCGTGATGGGTCAGCCCCAGCATTTT,CASSLGVMGQPQHF
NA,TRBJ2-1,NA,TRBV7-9,TGTGCCAGCAGCTTAGGAGGAACGCCTGAGCAGTTCTTC,CASSLGGTPEQFF
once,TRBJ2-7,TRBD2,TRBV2,TGTGCCAGCAGTGATCCGTGGCGGGAGGGCCTTGGCGAGCAGTACTTC,CASSDPWREGLGEQYF
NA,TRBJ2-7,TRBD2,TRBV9,TGTGCCAGCAGCGGACCCGGACTAGCGGAATCCGAGCAGTACTTC,CASSGPGLAESEQYF
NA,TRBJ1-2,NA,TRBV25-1,TGTGCCAGCAGTGGGCTTTCAGACAGGCCCCTTAGTTATGGCTACACCTTC,CASSGLSDRPLSYGYTF
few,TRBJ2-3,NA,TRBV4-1,TGCGCCAGCAACCCGACAGGGACTGTAGATACGCAGTATTTT,CASNPTGTVDTQYF
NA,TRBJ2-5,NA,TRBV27,TGTGCCAGCAGTTTATCGTTCGCAGTTCGGGAGACCCAGTACTTC,CASSLSFAVRETQYF
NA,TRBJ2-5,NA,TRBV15,TGTGCCACCAGCAGAGAACGGACAGAAGAGACCCAGTACTTC,CATSRERTEETQYF
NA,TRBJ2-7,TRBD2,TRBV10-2,TGCGCCACCTCAGCGGGAGACTCCTACGAGCAGTACTTC,CATSAGDSYEQYF